This T cell receptor beta chain was sequenced during a study of blood T cell repertoires in COVID-19. V was cut by 3 bases and J by 0 bases, with 10 bases left in between. The CDR3 covers 16 residues. The germline CDR1 and CDR2 sequences are SGDLS and YYNGEE. Only in-frame clones appear in the TCRdb table, and some are missing; sequencing was by immunoSEQ multiplex PCR. The sample includes approximately 170,000 clones, around 83% of them seen just once. Sequenced material: peripheral blood. This clonotype was sampled from a woman aged 70 to 79 with COVID-19, enrolled during active disease. The chain couples TRBV9 to TRBJ1-6; TRBD1 might be the D (6 bases). Here the CDR3 DNA reads TGTGCCAGCAGCGGCGGACAGAGCTCCTATAATTCACCCCTCCACTTT. It codes for CASSGGQSSYNSPLHF.